Sequencing of this T cell receptor beta chain was carried out in a study of blood T cells in healthy people across ages. Study-level background: Template switching retrieved approximately one barcoded beta molecule for each two T cells. The study, taken as a whole, reports: Diversity was higher, and naive CD4+ cells more numerous, in long-lived donors than in aged donors.

Deletions cut 1 base from V and 0 bases from J, with 6 bases between. The germline gives CDR1 SQVTM, CDR2 ANQGSEA. CDR3 size: 13 residues. This clonotype showed up just a few times. Its antigen is currently unknown. For the second PCR, which ran for about 7 to 11 cycles, a sample-barcoded 5' primer and a J-beta primer mix were used. From the 5' RACE reads, TCRdb called clonotypes with MiXCR, one entry per CDR3 protein. Of 1.5 million to 1.9 million distinct CDR3 sequences in the sample, under 55% were seen once. The chain carries TRBV29-1 and TRBJ1-2; maybe TRBD1 (5 bases). The receptor was derived from a woman aged 18-30 years in good health. The source material was blood. CDR3 sequence reads: CSVEVQANYGYTF. The CDR3 coding sequence is TGCAGCGTTGAAGTACAGGCTAACTATGGCTACACCTTC.